Here is one T cell receptor beta chain with its context. This sample was taken from a study of OX40 agonist ivuxolimab in advanced cancers. CDR1 SGHAT and CDR2 FQNNGV come from the germline V gene. The CDR3 is 13 amino acids. V was shortened by 1 base and J by 1 base, with 4 bases between the two germline ends. Clones were read by immunoSEQ multiplex PCR, and TCRdb kept only the in-frame ones, dropping some. In the table there are about 79,000 clones, 86% of which are singletons. The sequence derives from an adult with an advanced solid tumor such as melanoma, head and neck, liver or kidney cancer. The rearrangement joins TRBV11-2 to TRBJ1-1; D gene unclear. The sample was CD4+ or CD8+ T cells sorted from blood, taken in a trial of the OX40 agonist ivuxolimab. The CDR3 DNA is TGTGCCAGCAGCTTAGTCAGGAACACTGAAGCTTTCTTT. Translated: CASSLVRNTEAFF.